Following are 7 T cell receptor beta chains from one sample sequenced in a study of T cell responses to AZD1222 COVID-19 vaccine. This table comes from immunoSEQ multiplex PCR, and its TCRdb copy is limited to in-frame clones, with some not included. The sample carries approximately 150,000 clones, around nine tenths recorded once. The sequencing used peripheral blood, collected on day 0 of AZD1222 vaccination. These receptors were taken from an adult in good health.

The chain has TRBV5-1 and TRBJ2-7, with TRBD1 matching over 9 bases. The CDR3 is made up of 14 amino acids. V gave up 3 bases and J gave up 7 bases; unmatched junction bases: 8. Germline CDR1 SGHRS, CDR2 YFSETQ. CDR3 in DNA: TGCGCCAGCAGCTCGGGGGACAGGGTGTATGAGCAGTACTTC. Its protein is CASSSGDRVYEQYF.

The chain links TRBV7-2 to TRBJ2-5; no definite D call. V lost 3 bases and J lost 5, with 10 bases in between. This CDR3 is 13 amino acids long. The germline V gene has CDR1 SGHTA and CDR2 FQGNSA. The chain's CDR3 is CASSFWDLETQYF. The CDR3 nucleotides read TGTGCCAGCAGCTTTTGGGATCTGGAGACCCAGTACTTC.

This clone was seen just once. The chain has TRBV7-2 and TRBJ2-1, with 15 bases lining up with TRBD2. The V and J ends lost 3 bases and 10 bases, in that order; junction bases with no gene match: 1. Per the germline V gene, CDR1 is SGHTA and CDR2 is FQGNSA. This CDR3 is 14 amino acids long. DNA of the CDR3: TGTGCCAGCAGCTTCGGGACTAGCGGGAGGGAGCAGTTCTTC. It translates to CASSFGTSGREQFF.

This rearrangement joins TRBV6-5 to TRBJ2-6, with D hard to call. The length of the CDR3 is 14 residues. Germline-derived CDR1 and CDR2 are MNHEY and SVGAGI. V was clipped by 4 bases and J by 3 bases, with 7 bases between them. CDR3 residues: CASSWLDGANVLTF. DNA of the CDR3: TGTGCCAGCAGTTGGTTGGATGGGGCCAACGTCCTGACTTTC.

V gene TRBV28 combines with J gene TRBJ2-7; the match to TRBD2 covers 7 bases. Germline V CDR1 and CDR2: MDHEN, SYDVKM. This CDR3 region has 13 residues. Trimming removed 6 bases from V and 5 bases from J; junction bases left unmatched: 7. The CDR3 DNA sequence: TGTGCCAGCAGGGGAGGGAGTGACCACGAGCAGTACTTC. Its protein is CASRGGSDHEQYF.

The chain links TRBV5-4 to TRBJ2-2; 8 positions match TRBD1. The CDR3 spans 15 residues. V was clipped by 3 bases and J by 3 bases; unmatched bases: 4. Germline CDR1 SGHNT, CDR2 YYREEE (reference sequence). CDR3 sequence reads: CASSSDREDTGELFF. For the CDR3, the DNA is TGTGCCAGCAGCTCGGACAGGGAGGACACCGGGGAGCTGTTTTTT.

The chain links TRBV5-6 to TRBJ1-1; D not certain. The CDR3 covers 15 residues. In germline, CDR1 is SGHDT, CDR2 YYEEEE. Deletions cut 2 bases from V and 3 bases from J, with 14 bases between. CDR3 nucleotide sequence: TGTGCCAGCAGCTTTTCTTATAAGGGAGACACTGAAGCTTTCTTT. Its translation is CASSFSYKGDTEAFF.